The clone carrying this TCR beta chain was found many times. Antigen unknown. This entry comes from a study of T cells in Graves' hyperthyroidism and ophthalmopathy. Study-wide points: Ophthalmopathy was distinguished from stable hyperthyroidism by 13 V-J signatures. Among clonotypes expanded in thyroid above 0.001, most were also found in blood.

Amplified regions were TCR beta CDR3 sequences from RNA transcripts. The study used the HTBI primer set for a first-round RT-PCR of the TCR CDR3. One entry per CDR3 protein results from TCRdb running MiXCR on the multiplex PCR reads. The data contain about 710,000 distinct CDR3 sequences, less than 20% of them singletons. This TCR derives from a man younger than 35 with Graves' hyperthyroidism. The specimen sequenced was blood.

The CDR3 nucleotides are TGTGCCAGCATGGGCAGGGGCAACACTGAAGCTTTCTTT. It codes for CASMGRGNTEAFF. The V gene is TRBV12-3 or TRBV12-4, the J gene TRBJ1-1; TRBD1 is a possible D gene (6 bases). This CDR3 spans 13 amino acids. The ends were cut back, 7 bases at V and 2 bases at J, with 11 bases in the middle.